The source of this T cell receptor (beta chain) is a study of cytomegalovirus exposure and HLA in healthy donors. This PCR relied on a set of 60 Vbeta primers and 13 Jbeta primers. Clones were sequenced by immunoSEQ multiplex PCR, and TCRdb holds only the in-frame ones, with some missing. This table has roughly 200,000 clones, 79% appearing once. CDR3 length: 15 residues. V was pared by 7 bases and J by 4 bases, with 13 bases of the junction left unmatched. Germline CDR1 SGHNT, CDR2 YYREEE (reference sequence). The receptor was isolated from a woman younger than 45 in good health and CMV-seropositive. V and J are TRBV5-4 and TRBJ1-1, with 7 bases that match TRBD1. Sequenced material: PBMCs. DNA for the CDR3: TGTGCCAGCGGGATTACAGGGGTGGGGTTCACTGAAGCTTTCTTT. It yields the protein CASGITGVGFTEAFF. The full variable domain, its missing parts supplied by reference TRBV5-4 and TRBJ1-1, is ETGVTQSPTHLIKTRGQQVTLRCSSQSGHNTVSWYQQALGQGPQFIFQYYREEENGRGNFPPRFSGLQFPNYSSELNVNALELDDSALYLCASGITGVGFTEAFFGQGTRLTVV.